This T cell receptor (beta chain) stems from a study of patients and donors after allogeneic stem cell transplantation. Germline V CDR1 and CDR2: MNHEY, SVGAGI. The CDR3 runs to 15 residues. V was pared by 4 bases and J by 2 bases, with 4 bases of the junction left unmatched. MiXCR, run by TCRdb on the RT-PCR reads, gives a single entry per CDR3 protein. The sample lists 150,000 to 250,000 distinct CDR3 sequences; around 41% were seen once. The sample was blood, either unsorted or a sorted T cell fraction (not recorded which). The receptor comes from a human donor who was either an allogeneic HSCT recipient or a stem cell or donor lymphocyte infusion donor (not recorded which). It is not recorded whose cells these are; they may come from a transplant donor. The chain combines TRBV6-5 with TRBJ2-3; 9 nucleotides match TRBD1. CDR3: CASSFGQGSTDTQYF. The CDR3 DNA sequence: TGTGCCAGCAGTTTCGGACAGGGGTCCACAGATACGCAGTATTTT.